One sample yielded the 10 T cell receptor beta chains listed below, sequenced in a study of chemoradiotherapy in HPV16-positive cancers. The method was immunoSEQ multiplex PCR; TCRdb's version includes in-frame clones alone and lacks a portion of them. The sample shows about 24,000 clones, about 90% of them seen only once. Sample: blood, taken from a patient who underwent chemoradiotherapy. These receptors all come from a human donor with HPV-associated anogenital cancer.

V is TRBV5-1 and J is TRBJ1-3, with a weak D call TRBD1 (5 bases). The CDR3 covers 15 residues. Trimming pared 3 bases from V and 4 bases from J, leaving 14 bases between. The germline CDR1 and CDR2 sequences are SGHRS and YFSETQ. DNA for the CDR3: TGCGCCAGCAGCTCGGGAGCGGGGCCGGGAAACACCATATATTTT. Translated, it gives CASSSGAGPGNTIYF.

V gene TRBV19 combines with J gene TRBJ1-4; TRBD1 aligns across 8 bases. The CDR3 is 14 residues long. With V trimmed by 5 bases and J by 6 bases, 5 bases remained unmatched. Germline CDR1 and CDR2: LNHDA and SQIVND (reference sequence). CDR3 residues: CASSGGQVDEKLFF. For the CDR3, the DNA is TGTGCCAGTAGTGGGGGACAGGTTGATGAAAAACTGTTTTTT.

This sequence joins TRBV19 and TRBJ2-5; possible D gene TRBD2, 6 bases. V shed 4 bases and J shed 0 bases, with 6 bases lying between them. This CDR3 is 13 amino acids long. Germline CDR1 LNHDA, CDR2 SQIVND (reference sequence). CDR3 DNA sequence: TGTGCCAGTAGTAGGGACTACCAAGAGACCCAGTACTTC. This translates into CASSRDYQETQYF.

The chain couples TRBV11-3 to TRBJ2-3; the D is unclear. V was cut by 5 bases and J by 0 bases, with 6 bases left in between. The CDR3 is made up of 13 amino acids. Germline V CDR1 and CDR2: SGHNT, YENEEA. CDR3: CASSPTSTDTQYF. The CDR3 DNA reads TGTGCCAGCAGCCCGACTAGCACAGATACGCAGTATTTT.

The chain has TRBV2 and TRBJ2-1, with 13 positions matching TRBD2. CDR1 is SNHLY, CDR2 FYNNEI, per germline. The CDR3 is 13 residues long. Germline trimming cut 8 bases from V and 7 bases from J; bases unmatched to any gene: 2. The CDR3 loop reads CASGLAGENEQFF. CDR3 DNA sequence: TGTGCCAGCGGACTAGCGGGGGAGAATGAGCAGTTCTTC.

There are a few counts of this clone. The chain couples TRBV2 to TRBJ1-1; D is uncertain. The germline V gene has CDR1 SNHLY and CDR2 FYNNEI. The length of the CDR3 is 15 residues. V was pared by 2 bases and J by 1 base, with 11 bases between. Written as DNA, the CDR3 is TGTGCCAGCAGTGAATTGGGGATCCCGAACACTGAAGCTTTCTTT. As protein: CASSELGIPNTEAFF.

The V gene is TRBV18, the J gene TRBJ2-1; D is perhaps TRBD1 (7 bases). V lost 3 bases, J lost 6 bases, and 12 bases lay in between. The CDR3 loop spans 14 amino acids. Germline loops: CDR1 KGHSH, CDR2 LQKENI. The CDR3 sequence is CASSPLQGGNEQFF. In DNA, the CDR3 is TGTGCCAGCTCACCTTTGCAGGGGGGCAATGAGCAGTTCTTC.

The chain is built from TRBV30 and TRBJ2-2; tentatively, D is TRBD2 (7 bases). The germline V gene encodes CDR1 GTSNPN and CDR2 SVGIG (reference sequence). Trimming removed 2 bases from V and 0 bases from J, with 10 bases in between. CDR3 length: 15 amino acids. The CDR3 DNA sequence: TGTGCCTGGAGTACAGGGACTACGAACACCGGGGAGCTGTTTTTT. This sequence encodes CAWSTGTTNTGELFF.

This clone was found once. This chain links TRBV6-5 with TRBJ2-6; D remains ambiguous. In germline, CDR1 is MNHEY, CDR2 SVGAGI. The CDR3 is 14 residues long. Trimming took 6 bases from V and 3 from J, leaving 9 bases between them. CDR3 in amino acids: CASSEGIGANVLTF. The CDR3 DNA follows: TGTGCCAGCAGCGAAGGGATTGGGGCCAACGTCCTGACTTTC.

Only one count was recorded for this clone. The rearrangement uses TRBV7-6 and TRBJ2-3; D may correspond to TRBD1 or TRBD2 (5 bases each). CDR1 is SGHVS and CDR2 is FNYEAQ in the germline V gene. Trimming removed 6 bases from V and 6 bases from J, with 19 bases in between. The CDR3 contains 15 residues. The CDR3 reads CASSSTWGPRDTQYF. CDR3 nucleotides: TGTGCCAGCAGTTCTACGTGGGGACCCCGCGATACGCAGTATTTT. Supplemented by reference TRBV7-6 and TRBJ2-3, the full variable domain reads GAGVSQSPRYKVTKRGQDVALRCDPISGHVSLYWYRQALGQGPEFLTYFNYEAQQDKSGLPNDRFSAERPEGSISTLTIQRTEQRDSAMYRCASSSTWGPRDTQYFGPGTRLTVL.